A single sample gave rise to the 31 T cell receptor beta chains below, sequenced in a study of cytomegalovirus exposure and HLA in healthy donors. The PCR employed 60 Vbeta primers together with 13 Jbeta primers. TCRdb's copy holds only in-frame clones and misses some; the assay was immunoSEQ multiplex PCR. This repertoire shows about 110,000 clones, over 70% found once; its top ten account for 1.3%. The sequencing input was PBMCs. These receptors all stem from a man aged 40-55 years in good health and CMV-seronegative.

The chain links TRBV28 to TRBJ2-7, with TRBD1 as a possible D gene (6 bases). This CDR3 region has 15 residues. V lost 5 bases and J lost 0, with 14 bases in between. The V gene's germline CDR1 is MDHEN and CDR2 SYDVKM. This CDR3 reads CASSPAPRGSYEQYF. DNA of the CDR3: TGTGCCAGCAGTCCAGCTCCCAGGGGCTCCTACGAGCAGTACTTC.

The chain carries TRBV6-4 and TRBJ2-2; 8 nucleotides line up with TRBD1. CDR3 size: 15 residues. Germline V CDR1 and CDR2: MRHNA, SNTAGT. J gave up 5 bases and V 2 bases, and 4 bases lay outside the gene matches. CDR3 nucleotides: TGTGCCAGCAGTGACGGACAGGGATCGACCGGGGAGCTGTTTTTT. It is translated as CASSDGQGSTGELFF.

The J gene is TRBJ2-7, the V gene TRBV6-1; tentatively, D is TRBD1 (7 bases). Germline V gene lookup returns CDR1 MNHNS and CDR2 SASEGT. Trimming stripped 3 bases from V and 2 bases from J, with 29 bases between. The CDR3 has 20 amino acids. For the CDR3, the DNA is TGTGCCAGCAGTGATACCTGGTTCAGGACTACACAGGGGCCAGCCTACGAGCAGTACTTC. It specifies CASSDTWFRTTQGPAYEQYF.

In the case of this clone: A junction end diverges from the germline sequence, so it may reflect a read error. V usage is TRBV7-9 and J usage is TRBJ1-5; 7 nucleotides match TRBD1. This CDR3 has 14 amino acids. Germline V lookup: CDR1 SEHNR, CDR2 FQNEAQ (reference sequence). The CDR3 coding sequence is TGTTCCAGCAGCGGGGACAGCAGCAATCAGCCCCAGCATTTT. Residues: CSSSGDSSNQPQHF.

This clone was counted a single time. The CDR3 nucleotides are TGTGCCAGCAGCTTAGTATTAGGACGGGGATACGAGCAGTACTTC. It specifies CASSLVLGRGYEQYF. The V call is TRBV7-9, the J call TRBJ2-5, with TRBD2 as a possible D gene (5 bases). The J call is uncertain, as TRBJ2-7 better fits the DNA end. The CDR3 has 15 amino acids. Germline assignment: CDR1 SEHNR and CDR2 FQNEAQ (reference sequence).

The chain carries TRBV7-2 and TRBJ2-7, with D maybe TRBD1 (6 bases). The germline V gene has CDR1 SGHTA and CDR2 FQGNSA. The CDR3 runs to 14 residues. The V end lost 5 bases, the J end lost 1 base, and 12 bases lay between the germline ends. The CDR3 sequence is CASSPQGLSYEQYF. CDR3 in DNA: TGTGCCAGCAGCCCACAGGGCCTTTCCTACGAGCAGTACTTC.

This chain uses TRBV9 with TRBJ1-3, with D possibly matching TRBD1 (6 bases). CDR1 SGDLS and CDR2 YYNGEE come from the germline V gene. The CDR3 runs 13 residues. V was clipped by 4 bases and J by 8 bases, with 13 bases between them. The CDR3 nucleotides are TGTGCCAGCAGCCTCCAGGGGCGCGACACCATATATTTT. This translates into CASSLQGRDTIYF.

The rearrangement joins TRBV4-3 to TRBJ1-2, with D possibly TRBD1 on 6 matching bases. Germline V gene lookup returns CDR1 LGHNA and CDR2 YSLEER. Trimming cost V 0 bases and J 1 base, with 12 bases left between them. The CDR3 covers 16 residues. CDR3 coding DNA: TGCGCCAGCAGCCAAGATGCTGGGGGCCGTAACTATGGCTACACCTTC. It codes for CASSQDAGGRNYGYTF.

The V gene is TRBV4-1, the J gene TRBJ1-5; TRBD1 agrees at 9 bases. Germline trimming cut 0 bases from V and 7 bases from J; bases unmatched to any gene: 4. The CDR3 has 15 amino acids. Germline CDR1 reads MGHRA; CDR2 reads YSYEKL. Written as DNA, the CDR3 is TGCGCCAGCAGCCAAGATGACAGGGGGATACAGCCCCAGCATTTT. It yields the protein CASSQDDRGIQPQHF.

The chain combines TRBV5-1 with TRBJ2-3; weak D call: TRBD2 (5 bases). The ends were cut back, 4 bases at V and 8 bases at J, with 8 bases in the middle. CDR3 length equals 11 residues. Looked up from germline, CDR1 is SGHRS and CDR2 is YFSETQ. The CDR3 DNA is TGCGCCAGCAGCCTCGGGGTTACGCAGTATTTT. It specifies CASSLGVTQYF.

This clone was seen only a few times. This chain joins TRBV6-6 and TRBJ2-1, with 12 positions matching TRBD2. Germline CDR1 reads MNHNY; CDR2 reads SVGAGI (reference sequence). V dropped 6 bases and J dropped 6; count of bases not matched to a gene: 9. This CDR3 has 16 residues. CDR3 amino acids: CASSPPLAGGPNEQFF. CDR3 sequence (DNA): TGTGCCAGCAGCCCACCACTAGCGGGGGGACCCAATGAGCAGTTCTTC.

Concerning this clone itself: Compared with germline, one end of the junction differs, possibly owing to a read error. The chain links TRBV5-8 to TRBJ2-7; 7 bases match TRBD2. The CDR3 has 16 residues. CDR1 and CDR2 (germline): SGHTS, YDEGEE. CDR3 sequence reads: CASCFRLAVPPHEQYF. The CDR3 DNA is TGTGCCAGCTGCTTCAGGCTAGCGGTCCCCCCCCACGAGCAGTACTTC.

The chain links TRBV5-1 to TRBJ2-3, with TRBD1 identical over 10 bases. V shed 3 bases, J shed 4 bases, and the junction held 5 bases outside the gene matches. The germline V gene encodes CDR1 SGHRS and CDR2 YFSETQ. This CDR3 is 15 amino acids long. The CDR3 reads CASSSTGGKADTQYF. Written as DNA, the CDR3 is TGCGCCAGCAGCTCGACAGGGGGCAAGGCAGATACGCAGTATTTT.

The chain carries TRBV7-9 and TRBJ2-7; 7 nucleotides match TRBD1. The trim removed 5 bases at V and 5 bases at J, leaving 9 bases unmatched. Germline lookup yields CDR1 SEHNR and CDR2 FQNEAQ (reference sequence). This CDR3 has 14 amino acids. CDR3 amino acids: CASSALGQGDEQYF. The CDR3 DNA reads TGTGCCAGCAGCGCCCTAGGTCAGGGGGACGAGCAGTACTTC. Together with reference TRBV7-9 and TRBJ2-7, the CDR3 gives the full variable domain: DTGVSQNPRHKITKRGQNVTFRCDPISEHNRLYWYRQTLGQGPEFLTYFQNEAQLEKSRLLSDRFSAERPKGSFSTLEIQRTEQGDSAMYLCASSALGQGDEQYFGPGTRLTVT.

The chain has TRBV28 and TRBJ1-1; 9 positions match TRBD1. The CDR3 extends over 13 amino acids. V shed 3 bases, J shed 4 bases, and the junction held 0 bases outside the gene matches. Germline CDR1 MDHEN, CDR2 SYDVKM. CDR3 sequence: CASSLGQGTEAFF. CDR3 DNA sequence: TGTGCCAGCAGTTTGGGACAGGGCACTGAAGCTTTCTTT. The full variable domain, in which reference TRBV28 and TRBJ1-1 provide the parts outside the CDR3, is DVKVTQSSRYLVKRTGEKVFLECVQDMDHENMFWYRQDPGLGLRLIYFSYDVKMKEKGDIPEGYSVSREKKERFSLILESASTNQTSMYLCASSLGQGTEAFFGQGTRLTVV.

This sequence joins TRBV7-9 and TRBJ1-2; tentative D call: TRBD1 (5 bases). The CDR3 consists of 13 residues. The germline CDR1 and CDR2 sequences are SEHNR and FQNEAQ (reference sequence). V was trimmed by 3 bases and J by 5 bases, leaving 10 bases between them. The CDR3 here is CASSFQAGYGYTF. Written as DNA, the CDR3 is TGTGCCAGCAGCTTTCAGGCAGGGTATGGCTACACCTTC.

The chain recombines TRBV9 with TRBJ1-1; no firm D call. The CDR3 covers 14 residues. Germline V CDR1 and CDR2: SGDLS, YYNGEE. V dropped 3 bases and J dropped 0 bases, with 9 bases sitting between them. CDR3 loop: CASSGTSVNTEAFF. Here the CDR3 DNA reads TGTGCCAGCAGCGGAACAAGCGTGAACACTGAAGCTTTCTTT.

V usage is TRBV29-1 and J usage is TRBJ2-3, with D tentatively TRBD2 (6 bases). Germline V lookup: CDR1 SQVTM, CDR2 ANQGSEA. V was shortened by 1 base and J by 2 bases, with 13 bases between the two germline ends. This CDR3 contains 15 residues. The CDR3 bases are TGCAGCGTTGAAGGAACGGGAGAACCCACAGATACGCAGTATTTT. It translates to CSVEGTGEPTDTQYF.

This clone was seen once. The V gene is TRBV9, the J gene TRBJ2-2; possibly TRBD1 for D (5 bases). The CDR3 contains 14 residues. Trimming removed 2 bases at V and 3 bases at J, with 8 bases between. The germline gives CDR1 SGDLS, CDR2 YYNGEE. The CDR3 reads CASSVLRDTGELFF. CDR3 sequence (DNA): TGTGCCAGCAGCGTCCTCAGGGACACCGGGGAGCTGTTTTTT. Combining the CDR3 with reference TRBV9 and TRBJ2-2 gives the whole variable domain DSGVTQTPKHLITATGQRVTLRCSPRSGDLSVYWYQQSLDQGLQFLIQYYNGEERAKGNILERFSAQQFPDLHSELNLSSLELGDSALYFCASSVLRDTGELFFGEGSRLTVL.

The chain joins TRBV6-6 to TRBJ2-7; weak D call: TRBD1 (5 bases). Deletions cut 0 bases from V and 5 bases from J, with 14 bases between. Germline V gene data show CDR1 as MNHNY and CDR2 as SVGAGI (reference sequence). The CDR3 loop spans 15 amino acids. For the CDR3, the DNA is TGTGCCAGCAGTTACTCGATCGCAGGGTCCCACGAGCAGTACTTC. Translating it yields CASSYSIAGSHEQYF.

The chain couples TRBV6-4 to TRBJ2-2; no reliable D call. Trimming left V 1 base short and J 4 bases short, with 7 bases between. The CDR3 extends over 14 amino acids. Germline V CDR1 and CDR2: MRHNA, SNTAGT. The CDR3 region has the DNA TGTGCCAGCAGTGACTTGGGCTCCACCGGGGAGCTGTTTTTT. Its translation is CASSDLGSTGELFF.

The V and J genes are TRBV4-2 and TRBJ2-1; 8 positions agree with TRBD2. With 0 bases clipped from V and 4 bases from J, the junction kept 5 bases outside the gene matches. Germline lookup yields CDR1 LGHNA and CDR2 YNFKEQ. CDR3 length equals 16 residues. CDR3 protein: CASSQEESGRYNEQFF. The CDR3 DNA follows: TGTGCCAGCAGCCAAGAGGAAAGCGGGAGATACAATGAGCAGTTCTTC.

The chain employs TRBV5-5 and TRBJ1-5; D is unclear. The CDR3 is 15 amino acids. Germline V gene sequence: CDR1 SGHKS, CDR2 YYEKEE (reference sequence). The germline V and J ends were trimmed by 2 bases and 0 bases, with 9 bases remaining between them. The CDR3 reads CASSFWHDSNQPQHF. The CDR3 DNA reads TGTGCCAGCAGCTTTTGGCACGATAGCAATCAGCCCCAGCATTTT.

CDR3 sequence (DNA): TGCGCCAGCAGCGCCCGCCAGGGGGCCTTCACCTACGAGCAGTACTTC. This encodes CASSARQGAFTYEQYF. The rearrangement links TRBV5-1 to TRBJ2-7, with 8 bases lining up with TRBD1. The germline V gene has CDR1 SGHRS and CDR2 YFSETQ. With 4 bases clipped from V and 2 bases from J, the junction kept 11 bases outside the gene matches. This CDR3 has 16 residues.

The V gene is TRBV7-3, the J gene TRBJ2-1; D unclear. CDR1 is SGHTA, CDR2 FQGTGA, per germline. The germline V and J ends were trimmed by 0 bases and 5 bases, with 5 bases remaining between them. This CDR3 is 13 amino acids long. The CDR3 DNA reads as TGTGCCAGCAGCTTAACGCAGAACAATGAGCAGTTCTTC. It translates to CASSLTQNNEQFF.

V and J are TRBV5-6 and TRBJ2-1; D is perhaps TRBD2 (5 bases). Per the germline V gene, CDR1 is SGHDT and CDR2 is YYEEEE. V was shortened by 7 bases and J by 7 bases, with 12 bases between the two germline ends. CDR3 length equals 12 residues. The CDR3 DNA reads TGTGCCAGCGGAACTAGTTCAAATGAGCAGTTCTTC. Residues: CASGTSSNEQFF. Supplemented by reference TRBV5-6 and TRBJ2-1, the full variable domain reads DAGVTQSPTHLIKTRGQQVTLRCSPKSGHDTVSWYQQALGQGPQFIFQYYEEEERQRGNFPDRFSGHQFPNYSSELNVNALLLGDSALYLCASGTSSNEQFFGPGTRLTVL.

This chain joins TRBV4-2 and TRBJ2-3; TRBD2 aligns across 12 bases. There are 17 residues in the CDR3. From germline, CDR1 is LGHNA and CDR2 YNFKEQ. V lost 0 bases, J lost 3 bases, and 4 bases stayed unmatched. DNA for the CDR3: TGTGCCAGCAGCCAAGATGTGACTAGCGGGGGAACAGATACGCAGTATTTT. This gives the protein CASSQDVTSGGTDTQYF.

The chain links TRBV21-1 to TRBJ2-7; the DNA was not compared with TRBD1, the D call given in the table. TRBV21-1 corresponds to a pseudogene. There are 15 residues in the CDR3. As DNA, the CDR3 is TGTGCCAGCAGCCCCACCCGGGACAGACTCTACGAGCAGTACTTC. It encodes CASSPTRDRLYEQYF.

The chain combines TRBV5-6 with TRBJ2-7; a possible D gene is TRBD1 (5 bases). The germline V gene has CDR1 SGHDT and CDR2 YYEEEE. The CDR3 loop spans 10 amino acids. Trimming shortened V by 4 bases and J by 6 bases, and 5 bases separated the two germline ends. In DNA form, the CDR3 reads TGTGCCAGCAGCCAGGGCGAGCAGTACTTC. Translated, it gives CASSQGEQYF.

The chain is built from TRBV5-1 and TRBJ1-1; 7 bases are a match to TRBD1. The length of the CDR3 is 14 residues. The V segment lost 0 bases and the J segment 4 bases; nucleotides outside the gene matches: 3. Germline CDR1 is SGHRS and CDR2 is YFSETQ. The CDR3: CASSLVDRSTEAFF. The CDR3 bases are TGCGCCAGCAGCTTGGTGGACAGGTCCACTGAAGCTTTCTTT.

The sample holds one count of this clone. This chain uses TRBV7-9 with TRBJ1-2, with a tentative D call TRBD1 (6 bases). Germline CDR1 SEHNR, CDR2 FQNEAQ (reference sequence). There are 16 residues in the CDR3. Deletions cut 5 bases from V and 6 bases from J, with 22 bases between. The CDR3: CASSPRGTRVGNGYTF. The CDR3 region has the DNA TGTGCCAGCAGCCCTAGGGGGACGCGGGTCGGTAATGGCTACACCTTC.